This entry concerns a single TCR beta chain. This specimen comes from a study of blood T cell repertoires in COVID-19. Across the whole study: T cells, B-cell-depleted T cells, or PBMCs supplied cDNA or gDNA.

Method: immunoSEQ multiplex PCR; TCRdb's copy keeps in-frame clones and lacks some. The sample lists 50,000 to 75,000 clones; more than 70% were seen once. The CDR3 has 11 amino acids. Per germline, CDR1 SGHDT and CDR2 YYEEEE. V was clipped by 4 bases and J by 7 bases, with 8 bases between them. The sequencing sample was made of peripheral blood. This chain connects TRBV5-6 to TRBJ2-5; tentatively, D is TRBD2 (5 bases). The receptor's source is a man aged 55-75 years with acute or convalescent COVID-19. CDR3 amino acids: CASSEGGTQYF. CDR3 DNA: TGTGCCAGCAGCGAGGGTGGGACCCAGTACTTC. The variable domain in full, completed from reference TRBV5-6 and TRBJ2-5, reads DAGVTQSPTHLIKTRGQQVTLRCSPKSGHDTVSWYQQALGQGPQFIFQYYEEEERQRGNFPDRFSGHQFPNYSSELNVNALLLGDSALYLCASSEGGTQYFGPGTRLLVL.